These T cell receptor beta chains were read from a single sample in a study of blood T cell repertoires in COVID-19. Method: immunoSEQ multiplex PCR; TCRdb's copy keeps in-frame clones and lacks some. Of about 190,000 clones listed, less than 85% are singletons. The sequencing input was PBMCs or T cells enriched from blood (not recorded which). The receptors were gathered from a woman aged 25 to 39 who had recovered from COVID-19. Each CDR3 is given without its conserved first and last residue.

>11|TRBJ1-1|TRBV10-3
AISEGVRTEAF
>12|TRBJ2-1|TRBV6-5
ASSSMTSLYEQF
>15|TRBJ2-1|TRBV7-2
ASSFLAGASSYNEQF
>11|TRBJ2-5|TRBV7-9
ASSSSGGETQY
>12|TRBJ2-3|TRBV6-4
ASSPTGETDTQY
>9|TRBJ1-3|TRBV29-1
SVDRADTIY
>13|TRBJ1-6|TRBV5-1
ASSLSNRGNSPLH
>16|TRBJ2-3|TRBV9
ASSVALGRGSNTDTQY
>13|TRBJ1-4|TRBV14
ASSQIGTENEKLF
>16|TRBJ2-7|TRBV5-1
ASSRKKVAGEVIHEQY
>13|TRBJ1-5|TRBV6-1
ASSEAGGVSQPQH
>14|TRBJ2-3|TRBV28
ASSIMRLAKTDTQY
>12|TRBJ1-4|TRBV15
ATSRTGGNEKLF
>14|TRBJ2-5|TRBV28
ASSSPVGLPQETQY
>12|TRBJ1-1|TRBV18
ASSPPGIGTEAF
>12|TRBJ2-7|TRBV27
ASSLLGASYEQY
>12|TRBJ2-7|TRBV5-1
ASSFMANSYEQY
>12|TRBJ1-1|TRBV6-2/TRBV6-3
ASSYSGWAAEAF
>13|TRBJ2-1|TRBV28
ASFDLGGSYNEQF
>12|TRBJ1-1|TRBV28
AINSGGLNTEAF
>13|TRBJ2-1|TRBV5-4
ASSPLQGANNEQF
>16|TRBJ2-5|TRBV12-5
ASGLVSRVGGAPETQY
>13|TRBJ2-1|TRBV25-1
ASSESSNSINEQF
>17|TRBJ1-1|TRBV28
ASSPIFPRQGAENTEAF
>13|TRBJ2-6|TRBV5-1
ASNRDSSGANVLT
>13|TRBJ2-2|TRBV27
ASSLGQGYTGELF
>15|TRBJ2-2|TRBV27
ASSFTRTSEMAGELF
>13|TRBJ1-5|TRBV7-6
ASSLGTGVNQPQH
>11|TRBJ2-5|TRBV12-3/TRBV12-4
ASSWGEGETQY
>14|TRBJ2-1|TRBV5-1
ASSSGLAAVLNEQF
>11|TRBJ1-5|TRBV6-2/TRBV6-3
ASSWGGFQPQH
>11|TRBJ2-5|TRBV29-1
SVERGSQETQY
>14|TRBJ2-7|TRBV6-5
ASSYRLGREAYEQY
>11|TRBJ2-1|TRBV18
ASPGTGVSEQF
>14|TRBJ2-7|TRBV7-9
ASSPPWTSVAYEQY
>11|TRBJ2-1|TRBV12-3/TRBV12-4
ATGLSPYNEQF
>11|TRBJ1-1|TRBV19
ASSTPQGGEAF
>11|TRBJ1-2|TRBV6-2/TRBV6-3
ASSPPGLLGYT
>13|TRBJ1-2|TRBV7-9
ASSLAQGHFSGYT
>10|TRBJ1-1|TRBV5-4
ASSFIEGEAF
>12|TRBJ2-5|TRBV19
ASNRGGPQETQY
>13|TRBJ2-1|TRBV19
ASSISLAANNEQF
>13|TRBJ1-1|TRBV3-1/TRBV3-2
ASTPGGRASLEAF
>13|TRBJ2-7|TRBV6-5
ASNGGWGSSYEQY
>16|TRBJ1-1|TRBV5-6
ASSLAGGRLIMNTEAF
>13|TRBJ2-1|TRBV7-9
ASSLVGTGHNEQF
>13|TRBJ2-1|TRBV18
ASSGTSGITNEQF
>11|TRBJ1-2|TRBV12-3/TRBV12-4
ASSRTGDYGYT
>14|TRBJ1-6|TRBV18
ASSPGTRGVGSPLH
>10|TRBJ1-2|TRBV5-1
ASRPGDYGYT
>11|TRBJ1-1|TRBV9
ASSRDFGTEAF
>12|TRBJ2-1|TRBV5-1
ASTLAGGTNEQF
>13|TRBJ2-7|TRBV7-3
ASSPGDRVSYEQY
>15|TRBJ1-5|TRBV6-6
ASSQTLPQGRNQPQH
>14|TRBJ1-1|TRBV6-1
ASSDRSTGLGTEAF